This TCR beta chain was retrieved from a study of early stage breast cancer tumors. At the level of the study: ER+/PR+/HER2- status applied to about 70% of the 16 invasive breast tumors. Study observations and caveats: Commonly generated sequences made up most enriched TCRB sequences shared between patients. Tumors had roughly 2.5-fold higher T cell density and higher clonality than adjacent normal breast tissue. Unsorted bulk genomic DNA sequencing lacked pairing and functional marker data.

This CDR3 contains 17 residues. With V trimmed by 3 bases and J by 0 bases, 7 bases remained unmatched. Looked up from germline, CDR1 is SEHNR and CDR2 is FQNEAQ (reference sequence). For this clone: Its matching antigen is unknown.

Libraries were prepared by immunoSEQ multiplex PCR; TCRdb keeps only in-frame clonotypes and omits some of them. The sample contains tens of thousands of clones, more than 60% of which appear only once. The chain couples TRBV7-9 to TRBJ1-5; TRBD1 matches at 8 bases. The clonotype originates from a person in their sixties with breast cancer. Sequenced material: blood. The chain's CDR3 is CASSLGTGSRSNQPQHF. DNA for the CDR3: TGTGCCAGCAGCTTGGGGACAGGCAGCCGTAGCAATCAGCCCCAGCATTTT.